This TCR beta chain originates from a study of technical replicates of blood from a few donors. V lost 3 bases to trimming and J lost 6 bases; unmatched junction nucleotides: 3. From germline, CDR1 is MGHRA and CDR2 YSYEKL. The CDR3 runs to 14 residues. The assay was immunoSEQ multiplex PCR, and TCRdb's table has in-frame clones only and misses some. The profile shows 100,000 or so clones, nearly 96% of them singletons. The TCR originated in a human donor in good health. The chain combines TRBV4-1 with TRBJ2-2; 8 bases match TRBD1. The sample comprised T cells isolated from PBMCs. As DNA, the CDR3 is TGCGCCAGCAGCCAGATACAGGGGGCCGGGGAGCTGTTTTTT. Its translation is CASSQIQGAGELFF.